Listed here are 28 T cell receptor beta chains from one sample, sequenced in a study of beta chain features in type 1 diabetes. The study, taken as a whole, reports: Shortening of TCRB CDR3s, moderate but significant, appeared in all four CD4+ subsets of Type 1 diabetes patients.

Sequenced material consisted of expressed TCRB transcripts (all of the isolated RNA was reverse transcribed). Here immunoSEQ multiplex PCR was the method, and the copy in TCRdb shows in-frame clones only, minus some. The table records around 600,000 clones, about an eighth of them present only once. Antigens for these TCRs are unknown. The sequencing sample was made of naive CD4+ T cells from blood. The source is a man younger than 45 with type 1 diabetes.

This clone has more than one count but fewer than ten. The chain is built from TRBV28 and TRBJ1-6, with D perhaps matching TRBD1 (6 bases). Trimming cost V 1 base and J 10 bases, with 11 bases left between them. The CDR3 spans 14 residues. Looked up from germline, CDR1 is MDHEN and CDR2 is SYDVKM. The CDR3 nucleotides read TGTGCCAGCAGTTTATCACAGGGTTGGTCACCCCTCCACTTT. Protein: CASSLSQGWSPLHF.

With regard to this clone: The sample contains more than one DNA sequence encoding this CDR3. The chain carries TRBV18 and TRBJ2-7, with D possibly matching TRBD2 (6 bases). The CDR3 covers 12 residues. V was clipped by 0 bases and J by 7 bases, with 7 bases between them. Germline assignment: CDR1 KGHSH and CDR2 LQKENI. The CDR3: CASSPPGGEQYF. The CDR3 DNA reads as TGTGCCAGCTCACCACCGGGGGGTGAGCAGTACTTC.

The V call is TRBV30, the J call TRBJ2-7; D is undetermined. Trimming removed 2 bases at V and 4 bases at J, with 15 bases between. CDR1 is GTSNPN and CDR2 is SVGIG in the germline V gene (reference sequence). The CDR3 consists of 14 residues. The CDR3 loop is CAWSKLDGPYEQYF. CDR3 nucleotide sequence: TGTGCCTGGAGTAAGTTGGACGGCCCATACGAGCAGTACTTC.

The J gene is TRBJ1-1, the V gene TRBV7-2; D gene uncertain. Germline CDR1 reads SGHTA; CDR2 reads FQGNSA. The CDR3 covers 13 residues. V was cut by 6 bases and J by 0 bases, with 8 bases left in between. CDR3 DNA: TGTGCCAGCAGGATGGTCCTGAACACTGAAGCTTTCTTT. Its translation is CASRMVLNTEAFF.

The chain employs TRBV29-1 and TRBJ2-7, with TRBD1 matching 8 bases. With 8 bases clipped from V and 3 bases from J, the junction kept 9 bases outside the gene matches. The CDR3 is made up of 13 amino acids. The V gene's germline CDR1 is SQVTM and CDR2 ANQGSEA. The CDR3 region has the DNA TGCAGCATAGGGACAGGAGAAATCTACGAGCAGTACTTC. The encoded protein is CSIGTGEIYEQYF.

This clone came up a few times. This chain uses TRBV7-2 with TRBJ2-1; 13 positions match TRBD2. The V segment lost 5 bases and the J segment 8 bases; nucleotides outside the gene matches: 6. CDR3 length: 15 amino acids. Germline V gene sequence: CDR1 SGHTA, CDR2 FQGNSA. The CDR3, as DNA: TGTGCCAGCAGCATACTAGCGGGGGGGCCGGATGAGCAGTTCTTC. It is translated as CASSILAGGPDEQFF.

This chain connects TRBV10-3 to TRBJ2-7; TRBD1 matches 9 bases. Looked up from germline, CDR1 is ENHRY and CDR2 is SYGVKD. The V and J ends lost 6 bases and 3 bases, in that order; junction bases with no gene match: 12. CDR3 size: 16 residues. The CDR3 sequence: CAIRSDPQTGGYEQYF. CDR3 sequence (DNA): TGTGCCATCAGATCGGATCCCCAGACAGGGGGCTACGAGCAGTACTTC.

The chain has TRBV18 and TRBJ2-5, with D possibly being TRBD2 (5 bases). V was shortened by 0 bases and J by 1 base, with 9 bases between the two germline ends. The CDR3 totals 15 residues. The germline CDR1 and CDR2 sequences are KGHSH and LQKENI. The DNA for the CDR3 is TGTGCCAGCTCACCACCGGAGGCGGGCCAAGAGACCCAGTACTTC. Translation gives CASSPPEAGQETQYF.

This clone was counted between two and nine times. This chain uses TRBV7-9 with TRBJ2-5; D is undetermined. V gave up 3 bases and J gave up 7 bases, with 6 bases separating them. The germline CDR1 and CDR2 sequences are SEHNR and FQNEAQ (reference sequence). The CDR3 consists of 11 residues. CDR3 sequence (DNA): TGTGCCAGCAGCTTTGGTGGGACCCAGTACTTC. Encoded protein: CASSFGGTQYF. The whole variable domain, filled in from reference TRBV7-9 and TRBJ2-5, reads DTGVSQNPRHKITKRGQNVTFRCDPISEHNRLYWYRQTLGQGPEFLTYFQNEAQLEKSRLLSDRFSAERPKGSFSTLEIQRTEQGDSAMYLCASSFGGTQYFGPGTRLLVL.

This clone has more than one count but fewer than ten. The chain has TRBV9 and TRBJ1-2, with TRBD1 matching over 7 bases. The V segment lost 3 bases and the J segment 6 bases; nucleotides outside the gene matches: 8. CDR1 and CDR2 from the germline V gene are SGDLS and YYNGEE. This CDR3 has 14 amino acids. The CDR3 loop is CASSGQGSSNGYTF. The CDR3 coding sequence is TGTGCCAGCAGCGGACAGGGATCGTCGAATGGCTACACCTTC.

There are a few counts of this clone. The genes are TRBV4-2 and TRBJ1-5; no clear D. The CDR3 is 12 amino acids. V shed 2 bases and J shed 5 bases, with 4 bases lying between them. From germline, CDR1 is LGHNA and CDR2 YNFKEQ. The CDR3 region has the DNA TGTGCCAGCAGCCAAACGGATCAGCCCCAGCATTTT. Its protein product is CASSQTDQPQHF.

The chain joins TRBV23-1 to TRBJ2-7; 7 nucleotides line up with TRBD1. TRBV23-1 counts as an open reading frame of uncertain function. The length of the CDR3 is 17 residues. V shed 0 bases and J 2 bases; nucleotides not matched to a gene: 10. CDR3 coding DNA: TGCGCCAGCAGTCAATCGAAGGTCGGGACAGCACCCTACGAGCAGTACTTC. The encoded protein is CASSQSKVGTAPYEQYF.

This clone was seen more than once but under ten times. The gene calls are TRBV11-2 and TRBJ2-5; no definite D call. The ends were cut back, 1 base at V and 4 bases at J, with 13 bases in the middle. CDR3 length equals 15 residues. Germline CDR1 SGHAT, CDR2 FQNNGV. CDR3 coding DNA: TGTGCCAGCAGCTTAGGCCCCTTGAACAGAGAGACCCAGTACTTC. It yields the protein CASSLGPLNRETQYF.

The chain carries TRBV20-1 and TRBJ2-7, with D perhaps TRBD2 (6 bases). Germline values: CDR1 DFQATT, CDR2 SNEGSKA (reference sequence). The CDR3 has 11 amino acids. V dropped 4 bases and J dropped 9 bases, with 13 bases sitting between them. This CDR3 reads CSAKGKGGQYF. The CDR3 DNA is TGCAGTGCTAAAGGGAAGGGAGGGCAGTACTTC.

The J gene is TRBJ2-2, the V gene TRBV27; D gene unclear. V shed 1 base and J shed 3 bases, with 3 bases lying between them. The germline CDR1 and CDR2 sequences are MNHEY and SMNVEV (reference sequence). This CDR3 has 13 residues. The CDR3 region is CASSLWDTGELFF. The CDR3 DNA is TGTGCCAGCAGTTTATGGGACACCGGGGAGCTGTTTTTT.

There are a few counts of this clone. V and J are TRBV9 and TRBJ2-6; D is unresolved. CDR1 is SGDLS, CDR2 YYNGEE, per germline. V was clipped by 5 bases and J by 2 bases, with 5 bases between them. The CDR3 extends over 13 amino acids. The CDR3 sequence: CASSKTGANVLTF. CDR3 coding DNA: TGTGCCAGCAGTAAGACTGGGGCCAACGTCCTGACTTTC.

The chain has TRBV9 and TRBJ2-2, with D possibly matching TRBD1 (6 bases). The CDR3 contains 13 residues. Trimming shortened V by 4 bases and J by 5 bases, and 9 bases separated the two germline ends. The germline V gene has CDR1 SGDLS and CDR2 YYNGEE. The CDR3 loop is CASSTTGTGELFF. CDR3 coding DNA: TGTGCCAGCAGCACAACAGGGACCGGGGAGCTGTTTTTT.

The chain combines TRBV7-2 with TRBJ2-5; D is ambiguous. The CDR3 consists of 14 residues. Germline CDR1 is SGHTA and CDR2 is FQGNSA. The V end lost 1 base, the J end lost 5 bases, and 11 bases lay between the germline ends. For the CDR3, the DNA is TGTGCCAGCAGCTTAGTTTTATCCCTTGAGACCCAGTACTTC. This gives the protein CASSLVLSLETQYF.

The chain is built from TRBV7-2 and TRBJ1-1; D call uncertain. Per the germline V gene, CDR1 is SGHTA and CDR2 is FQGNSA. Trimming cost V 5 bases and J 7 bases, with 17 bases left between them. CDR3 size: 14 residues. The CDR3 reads CASSPALVLGEAFF. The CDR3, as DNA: TGTGCCAGCAGCCCCGCCCTCGTCCTAGGTGAAGCTTTCTTT.

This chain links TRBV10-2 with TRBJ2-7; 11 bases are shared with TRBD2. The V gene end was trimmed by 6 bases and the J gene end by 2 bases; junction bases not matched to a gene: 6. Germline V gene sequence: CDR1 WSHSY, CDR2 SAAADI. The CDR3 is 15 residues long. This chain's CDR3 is CASRIGTSGAYEQYF. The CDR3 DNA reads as TGCGCCAGCAGGATAGGGACTAGCGGCGCCTACGAGCAGTACTTC.

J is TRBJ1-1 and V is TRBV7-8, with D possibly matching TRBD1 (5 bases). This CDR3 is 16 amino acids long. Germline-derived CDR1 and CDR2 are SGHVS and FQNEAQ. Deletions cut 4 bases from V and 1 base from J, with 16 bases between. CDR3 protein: CASSSRTGRKNTEAFF. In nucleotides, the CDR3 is TGTGCCAGCAGCTCGAGAACGGGACGGAAGAACACTGAAGCTTTCTTT.

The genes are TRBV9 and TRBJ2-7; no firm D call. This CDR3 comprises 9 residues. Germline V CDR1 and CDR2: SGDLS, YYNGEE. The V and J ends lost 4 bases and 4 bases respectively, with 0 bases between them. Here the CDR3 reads CASSYEQYF. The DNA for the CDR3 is TGTGCCAGCAGCTACGAGCAGTACTTC.

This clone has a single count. The CDR3 DNA sequence: TGTGCCAGCAGCGCCCCGCCCCCCGGTAGGACAGGTCCGTATGGCTACACCTTC. Translated, it gives CASSAPPPGRTGPYGYTF. This sequence joins TRBV9 and TRBJ1-2; TRBD1 matches at 7 bases. CDR3 size: 18 residues. Germline-derived CDR1 and CDR2 are SGDLS and YYNGEE. Trimming at V came to 3 bases and at J to 5 bases, leaving 19 bases not matched to a gene.

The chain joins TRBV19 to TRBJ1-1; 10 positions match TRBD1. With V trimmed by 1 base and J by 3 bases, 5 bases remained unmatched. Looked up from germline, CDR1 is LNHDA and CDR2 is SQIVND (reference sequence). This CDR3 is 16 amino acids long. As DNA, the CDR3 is TGTGCCAGTAGTATAGTAGGACAGGGGGAGGACACTGAAGCTTTCTTT. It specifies CASSIVGQGEDTEAFF.

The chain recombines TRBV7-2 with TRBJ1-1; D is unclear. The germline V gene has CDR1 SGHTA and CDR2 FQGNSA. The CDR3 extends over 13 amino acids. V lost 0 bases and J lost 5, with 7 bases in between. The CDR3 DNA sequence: TGTGCCAGCAGCTTAGCTCAACGAACTGAAGCTTTCTTT. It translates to CASSLAQRTEAFF. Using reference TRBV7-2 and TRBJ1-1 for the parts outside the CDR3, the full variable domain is GAGVSQSPSNKVTEKGKDVELRCDPISGHTALYWYRQSLGQGLEFLIYFQGNSAPDKSGLPSDRFSAERTGGSVSTLTIQRTQQEDSAVYLCASSLAQRTEAFFGQGTRLTVV.

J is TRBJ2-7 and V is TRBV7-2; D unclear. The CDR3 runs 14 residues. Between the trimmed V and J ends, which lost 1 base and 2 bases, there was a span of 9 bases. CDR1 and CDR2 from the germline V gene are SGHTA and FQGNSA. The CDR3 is CASSLELRAYEQYF. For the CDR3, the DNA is TGTGCCAGCAGCTTAGAACTTCGGGCCTACGAGCAGTACTTC.

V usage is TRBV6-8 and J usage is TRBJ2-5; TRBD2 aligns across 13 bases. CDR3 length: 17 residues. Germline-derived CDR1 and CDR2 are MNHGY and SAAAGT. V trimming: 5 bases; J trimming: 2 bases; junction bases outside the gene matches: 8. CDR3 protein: CASSPPWTSGGQETQYF. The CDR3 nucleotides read TGTGCCAGCAGTCCACCTTGGACTAGCGGGGGTCAAGAGACCCAGTACTTC.

The CDR3 DNA is TGTGCCAGCAGCAGGGAGATCCTCTTCAATGAGCAGTTCTTC. Residues: CASSREILFNEQFF. The chain is built from TRBV27 and TRBJ2-1; D could derive from TRBD1 or TRBD2 (5 bases each). Germline-derived CDR1 and CDR2 are MNHEY and SMNVEV (reference sequence). The V end was cut by 6 bases, the J end by 6 bases, with 15 bases between. The CDR3 is made up of 14 amino acids.